In this sample, the clone carrying this TCR beta chain turned up many times. Its target is not known. The sample belongs to a study of regulatory T cells in long-lasting Graves disease. Regarding the study as a whole: TCR diversity was lower in persistent Graves' patients than in newly diagnosed ones.

CDR3 length: 14 residues. The V and J ends lost 7 bases and 3 bases respectively, with 13 bases between them. Construction of the TCR beta libraries employed iRepertoire HTBI primers in conjunction with Arm-PCR of CDR3 regions. TCRdb recomputed calls from the multiplex PCR reads with MiXCR, one row per CDR3 protein. The sample holds about 430,000 distinct CDR3 sequences; 15% are singletons and the top ten take over 7%. The time point: newly diagnosed GD, antithyroid drugs for less than 3 months. Generation of the TCR library employed RNA extracted from PBMCs. All patients originated from an endocrinology department located in Xi'an, China. These data were also reused for a study on T cells in Graves' hyperthyroidism and ophthalmopathy.

This clonotype was obtained from a woman aged 40 to 55 with Graves disease. The sample here was peripheral blood mononuclear cells (PBMCs), taken at new diagnosis, from a patient treated with antithyroid drugs. V and J are TRBV12-3 or TRBV12-4 and TRBJ2-1, with D perhaps being TRBD1 or TRBD2 (5 bases each). The CDR3 sequence is CASTERGFYNEQFF. The CDR3, as DNA: TGTGCCAGCACAGAACGGGGCTTCTACAATGAGCAGTTCTTC.